The 19 T cell receptor beta chains listed next were all sequenced from one sample in a study of blood T cell repertoires in COVID-19. TCRdb's copy holds only in-frame clones and misses some; the assay was immunoSEQ multiplex PCR. The sample holds roughly 150,000 clones, approximately 88% seen once. The source material was peripheral blood. All receptors come from a human donor in a cohort sampled during active COVID-19.

The V and J genes are TRBV28 and TRBJ2-7; perhaps TRBD1 as D (6 bases). Trimming took off 3 bases at V and 1 base at J, with 25 bases between the two ends. Germline V gene sequence: CDR1 MDHEN, CDR2 SYDVKM. CDR3 length: 19 residues. CDR3 amino acids: CASSFSLAQGNIGSYEQYF. In DNA form, the CDR3 reads TGTGCCAGCAGTTTCAGTCTAGCACAGGGTAATATTGGATCCTACGAGCAGTACTTC.

The chain is built from TRBV13 and TRBJ2-7; possible D gene TRBD2, 5 bases. CDR1 and CDR2 (germline): PRHDT, FYEKMQ (reference sequence). The CDR3 is 18 residues long. Between the trimmed V and J ends, which lost 2 bases and 0 bases, there was a span of 20 bases. The CDR3 region is CASSLSFPQRRSSYEQYF. For the CDR3, the DNA is TGTGCCAGCAGCTTATCTTTCCCCCAGCGGAGGAGCTCCTACGAGCAGTACTTC. Complete variable domain (other parts from reference TRBV13 and TRBJ2-7): AAGVIQSPRHLIKEKRETATLKCYPIPRHDTVYWYQQGPGQDPQFLISFYEKMQSDKGSIPDRFSAQQFSDYHSELNMSSLELGDSALYFCASSLSFPQRRSSYEQYFGPGTRLTVT.

This chain links TRBV6-5 with TRBJ1-1; 7 bases match TRBD1. CDR3 length: 13 residues. V lost 6 bases, J lost 7 bases, and 8 bases stayed unmatched. Germline V gene sequence: CDR1 MNHEY, CDR2 SVGAGI. CDR3 region: CASSPTGRVEAFF. The CDR3 DNA reads TGTGCCAGCAGCCCGACAGGGAGAGTTGAAGCTTTCTTT.

This chain links TRBV7-6 with TRBJ2-6; unclear D gene. Per germline, CDR1 SGHVS and CDR2 FNYEAQ. V was cut by 1 base and J by 2 bases, with 6 bases left in between. The CDR3 covers 15 residues. The chain's CDR3 is CASSLVETGANVLTF. CDR3 nucleotides: TGTGCCAGCAGCTTAGTAGAGACTGGGGCCAACGTCCTGACTTTC.

This rearrangement joins TRBV6-6 to TRBJ2-2; TRBD1 agrees at 8 bases. The CDR3 loop spans 16 amino acids. Germline loops: CDR1 MNHNY, CDR2 SVGAGI (reference sequence). The V segment lost 5 bases and the J segment 9 bases; nucleotides outside the gene matches: 14. CDR3 in DNA: TGTGCCAGCAGTCGATGGACAGGGCGGTTCCCCCGGGAGCTGTTTTTT. This gives the protein CASSRWTGRFPRELFF.

The chain employs TRBV9 and TRBJ1-2; 7 nucleotides agree with TRBD1. J gave up 8 bases and V 3 bases, and 10 bases lay outside the gene matches. The length of the CDR3 is 14 residues. In germline, CDR1 is SGDLS, CDR2 YYNGEE. Here the CDR3 reads CASSAETGTAGYTF. CDR3 sequence (DNA): TGTGCCAGCAGCGCCGAGACCGGGACAGCCGGCTACACCTTC.

This chain links TRBV7-9 with TRBJ2-1; 8 bases line up with TRBD2. Germline CDR1 SEHNR, CDR2 FQNEAQ (reference sequence). V trimming: 3 bases; J trimming: 4 bases; junction bases outside the gene matches: 11. The CDR3 runs to 17 residues. CDR3 amino acids: CASSFRTSWGVYNEQFF. The CDR3 DNA reads as TGTGCCAGCAGCTTCAGGACTAGCTGGGGGGTGTACAATGAGCAGTTCTTC.

The V call is TRBV7-9, the J call TRBJ2-7; TRBD2 matches 10 bases. From germline, CDR1 is SEHNR and CDR2 FQNEAQ (reference sequence). J gave up 3 bases and V 5 bases, and 7 bases lay outside the gene matches. CDR3 length: 15 residues. The CDR3 spells CASSLGLAEDYEQYF. As DNA, the CDR3 is TGTGCCAGCAGCCTCGGACTAGCGGAGGACTACGAGCAGTACTTC.

This chain uses TRBV6-2 or TRBV6-3 with TRBJ2-5; TRBD2 aligns across 11 bases. The CDR3 spans 16 residues. CDR1 is MNHEY and CDR2 is SVGEGT in the germline V gene. V shed 2 bases, J shed 5 bases, and the junction held 7 bases outside the gene matches. CDR3 protein: CASSYVAGGPGETQYF. CDR3 sequence (DNA): TGTGCCAGCAGTTACGTAGCGGGAGGGCCGGGGGAGACCCAGTACTTC.

V usage is TRBV5-1 and J usage is TRBJ1-6, with 7 positions matching TRBD1. With 4 bases clipped from V and 9 bases from J, the junction kept 10 bases outside the gene matches. The CDR3 runs 15 residues. Germline assignment: CDR1 SGHRS and CDR2 YFSETQ. The chain's CDR3 is CASSPEGQGGSPLHF. CDR3 coding DNA: TGCGCCAGCAGCCCGGAGGGCCAGGGGGGTTCACCCCTCCACTTT.

J is TRBJ1-1 and V is TRBV30, with D perhaps matching TRBD1 (5 bases). Germline V gene sequence: CDR1 GTSNPN, CDR2 SVGIG (reference sequence). This CDR3 is 14 amino acids long. Trimming cost V 3 bases and J 1 base, with 12 bases left between them. The CDR3 spells CAWRVGGWNTEAFF. CDR3 coding DNA: TGTGCCTGGAGGGTGGGGGGTTGGAACACTGAAGCTTTCTTT.

V and J are TRBV5-4 and TRBJ2-5; 9 bases are a match to TRBD2. This CDR3 has 17 amino acids. Germline-derived CDR1 and CDR2 are SGHNT and YYREEE (reference sequence). Trimming removed 4 bases from V and 1 base from J; junction bases left unmatched: 11. CDR3 nucleotide sequence: TGTGCCAGCAGCCCGGAACCCCTAGCGGGGCCCCAAGAGACCCAGTACTTC. Its translation: CASSPEPLAGPQETQYF.

V usage is TRBV5-6 and J usage is TRBJ2-2, with 7 bases lining up with TRBD2. V was pared by 0 bases and J by 5 bases, with 10 bases of the junction left unmatched. Germline CDR1 is SGHDT and CDR2 is YYEEEE. The CDR3 is 17 amino acids. The CDR3 loop reads CASSLDLSGDRTGELFF. The CDR3 DNA reads TGTGCCAGCAGCTTGGATTTGAGCGGGGATCGGACCGGGGAGCTGTTTTTT. The full variable domain, rest sourced from reference TRBV5-6 and TRBJ2-2, is DAGVTQSPTHLIKTRGQQVTLRCSPKSGHDTVSWYQQALGQGPQFIFQYYEEEERQRGNFPDRFSGHQFPNYSSELNVNALLLGDSALYLCASSLDLSGDRTGELFFGEGSRLTVL.

The chain uses TRBV28 and TRBJ2-6; a weak D match, TRBD1 (5 bases). Deletions cut 8 bases from V and 7 bases from J, with 12 bases between. The CDR3 loop spans 13 amino acids. Germline assignment: CDR1 MDHEN and CDR2 SYDVKM. CDR3 DNA: TGTGCCAGCTCCTGGGGCCTCGCCAACGTCCTGACTTTC. This translates into CASSWGLANVLTF. The full variable domain, in which reference TRBV28 and TRBJ2-6 provide the parts outside the CDR3, is DVKVTQSSRYLVKRTGEKVFLECVQDMDHENMFWYRQDPGLGLRLIYFSYDVKMKEKGDIPEGYSVSREKKERFSLILESASTNQTSMYLCASSWGLANVLTFGAGSRLTVL.

The chain combines TRBV27 with TRBJ1-2; weak D call: TRBD1 (5 bases). This CDR3 region has 13 residues. Germline assignment: CDR1 MNHEY and CDR2 SMNVEV (reference sequence). V lost 6 bases, J lost 8 bases, and 16 bases lay in between. The CDR3 is CASRRARAEGYTF. CDR3 coding DNA: TGTGCCAGCAGAAGGGCCAGGGCGGAGGGCTACACCTTC.

The chain recombines TRBV19 with TRBJ1-1, with 9 bases that match TRBD1. The CDR3 has 16 amino acids. Germline V gene lookup returns CDR1 LNHDA and CDR2 SQIVND (reference sequence). Unmatched junction bases numbered 14, after V lost 10 bases and J lost 2 bases. The DNA of the CDR3 is TGTGCCACCAAGGGGACAGGGAGTTCGGGAAACACTGAAGCTTTCTTT. Translating gives CATKGTGSSGNTEAFF. The full variable domain, in which reference TRBV19 and TRBJ1-1 provide the parts outside the CDR3, is DGGITQSPKYLFRKEGQNVTLSCEQNLNHDAMYWYRQDPGQGLRLIYYSQIVNDFQKGDIAEGYSVSREKKESFPLTVTSAQKNPTAFYLCATKGTGSSGNTEAFFGQGTRLTVV.

The V and J genes are TRBV6-6 and TRBJ1-2; the D gene is possibly TRBD1 (5 bases). V lost 6 bases to trimming and J lost 5 bases, with 22 bases between them. Germline-derived CDR1 and CDR2 are MNHNY and SVGAGI (reference sequence). The CDR3 totals 16 residues. CDR3 nucleotide sequence: TGTGCCAGCAGGACCCAATCGGACGGGGAGGGGTATGGCTACACCTTC. The encoded protein is CASRTQSDGEGYGYTF.

In this sample, this clone turned up once. Germline and junction disagree at one end, which may indicate a read error. This rearrangement joins TRBV30 to TRBJ2-2, with a tentative D call TRBD2 (6 bases). Germline V CDR1 and CDR2: GTSNPN, SVGIG (reference sequence). The CDR3 loop spans 13 amino acids. The CDR3 nucleotides read TGTGCCCGGAGTGTGGGGGGCACCGGGGAGCTGTTTTTT. It yields the protein CARSVGGTGELFF.

The J gene is TRBJ2-3, the V gene TRBV15; TRBD2 aligns across 7 bases. The CDR3 runs 15 residues. From germline, CDR1 is LNHNV and CDR2 YYDKDF (reference sequence). The V and J ends lost 4 bases and 7 bases, in that order; junction bases with no gene match: 11. The CDR3 DNA follows: TGTGCCACCAGCATAGGGGCTAGCGGCCACAATACGCAGTATTTT. This codes for CATSIGASGHNTQYF.